The rows below give T cell receptor beta chains drawn from one sample of a study of shared clonotypes between healthy human individuals. The protocol was immunoSEQ multiplex PCR, while the TCRdb copy is restricted to in-frame clones and leaves out a portion. The table lists over a million clones, about 84% of them singletons. What was sequenced was memory CD4+ T cells from PBMCs. The receptors here all came from a man between 18 and 35 years old in good health. Some clones in this sample may be carry-over from other donors' samples. CDR3s include the opening cysteine and the closing phenylalanine or tryptophan. Each record gives: D gene, V gene, clone size, J gene, CDR3 protein, CDR3 DNA. A D gene is named only where the DNA matches it firmly. Size tells how often a clone was seen (once, few, many) or the class of an expanded clone, and some rows leave it out.

d_gene: TRBD2; v_gene: TRBV5-1; abundance: .; j_gene: TRBJ2-3; CDR3aa: CASSRTSGRDTQYF; CDR3nt: TGCGCCAGCAGTAGGACTAGCGGGAGAGATACGCAGTATTTT
d_gene: .; v_gene: TRBV11-2; abundance: many; j_gene: TRBJ1-5; CDR3aa: CASSPEGGHGQPQHF; CDR3nt: TGTGCCAGCAGCCCAGAGGGGGGGCATGGTCAGCCCCAGCATTTT
d_gene: .; v_gene: TRBV7-2; abundance: .; j_gene: TRBJ1-2; CDR3aa: CASSLVVAGSRGHGYTF; CDR3nt: TGTGCCAGCAGCTTAGTTGTTGCGGGGAGTCGCGGGCATGGCTACACCTTC
d_gene: TRBD1; v_gene: TRBV5-1; abundance: .; j_gene: TRBJ1-1; CDR3aa: CASSMNRQGGTEAFF; CDR3nt: TGCGCCAGCAGCATGAATCGACAGGGCGGCACTGAAGCTTTCTTT
d_gene: .; v_gene: TRBV2; abundance: .; j_gene: TRBJ2-6; CDR3aa: CASSVAGLSGANVLTF; CDR3nt: TGTGCCAGCAGTGTGGCAGGGTTGTCTGGGGCCAACGTCCTGACTTTC
d_gene: TRBD2; v_gene: TRBV5-4; abundance: few; j_gene: TRBJ2-7; CDR3aa: CASSVSSGGLGYEQYF; CDR3nt: TGTGCCAGCAGCGTATCTAGCGGGGGACTCGGTTACGAGCAGTACTTC
d_gene: .; v_gene: TRBV28; abundance: .; j_gene: TRBJ1-1; CDR3aa: CASRLRNTEAFF; CDR3nt: TGTGCCAGCCGACTGCGTAACACTGAAGCTTTCTTT
d_gene: TRBD1; v_gene: TRBV28; abundance: .; j_gene: TRBJ2-6; CDR3aa: CASSSTGGSSGANVLTF; CDR3nt: TGTGCCAGCAGTTCGACAGGGGGCTCTTCTGGGGCCAACGTCCTGACTTTC
d_gene: .; v_gene: TRBV20-1; abundance: .; j_gene: TRBJ2-1; CDR3aa: CSAIRVYGQFF; CDR3nt: TGCAGTGCTATCCGGGTGTACGGGCAGTTCTTC
d_gene: TRBD1; v_gene: TRBV28; abundance: .; j_gene: TRBJ2-7; CDR3aa: CASGRQGATYEQYF; CDR3nt: TGTGCCAGCGGACGACAGGGGGCAACATACGAGCAGTACTTC
d_gene: .; v_gene: TRBV9; abundance: once; j_gene: TRBJ2-7; CDR3aa: CASSPDGSYEQYF; CDR3nt: TGTGCCAGCAGCCCAGACGGCTCCTACGAGCAGTACTTC
d_gene: .; v_gene: TRBV29-1; abundance: .; j_gene: TRBJ1-1; CDR3aa: CSVEGVGGGLTEAFF; CDR3nt: TGCAGCGTTGAAGGAGTCGGGGGGGGACTCACTGAAGCTTTCTTT
d_gene: TRBD1; v_gene: TRBV6-5; abundance: many; j_gene: TRBJ1-1; CDR3aa: CASSSRGREAFF; CDR3nt: TGTGCCAGCAGTTCCAGGGGGCGTGAAGCTTTCTTT
d_gene: .; v_gene: TRBV7-8; abundance: .; j_gene: TRBJ2-5; CDR3aa: CASSLELVGTQYF; CDR3nt: TGTGCCAGCAGCTTAGAGCTAGTCGGGACCCAGTACTTC
d_gene: .; v_gene: TRBV7-9; abundance: .; j_gene: TRBJ1-1; CDR3aa: CASSLFGSIGAFF; CDR3nt: TGTGCCAGCAGCTTATTCGGGTCTATCGGAGCTTTCTTT
d_gene: .; v_gene: TRBV18; abundance: .; j_gene: TRBJ2-3; CDR3aa: CASSPKADTQYF; CDR3nt: TGTGCCAGCTCACCAAAGGCAGATACGCAGTATTTT
d_gene: .; v_gene: TRBV28; abundance: few; j_gene: TRBJ2-3; CDR3aa: CASTLEGTQYF; CDR3nt: TGTGCCAGCACCTTAGAAGGTACGCAGTATTTT
d_gene: .; v_gene: TRBV7-6; abundance: once; j_gene: TRBJ1-4; CDR3aa: CASSLGGVREKLFF; CDR3nt: TGTGCCAGCAGCTTAGGGGGGGTCCGGGAAAAACTGTTTTTT
d_gene: .; v_gene: TRBV28; abundance: .; j_gene: TRBJ2-7; CDR3aa: CASNRQGGEQYF; CDR3nt: TGTGCCAGCAACCGGCAGGGAGGCGAGCAGTACTTC
d_gene: TRBD2; v_gene: TRBV27; abundance: .; j_gene: TRBJ2-1; CDR3aa: CASSSPSSGRDEQFF; CDR3nt: TGTGCCAGCAGCAGCCCTTCTAGCGGGAGGGACGAGCAGTTCTTC
d_gene: .; v_gene: TRBV28; abundance: few; j_gene: TRBJ1-5; CDR3aa: CASTYRTGLRQPQHF; CDR3nt: TGTGCCAGCACCTACCGGACGGGCCTCAGACAGCCCCAGCATTTT
d_gene: TRBD2; v_gene: TRBV6-1; abundance: .; j_gene: TRBJ2-3; CDR3aa: CASSARLAASTDTQYF; CDR3nt: TGTGCCAGCAGTGCCCGACTAGCGGCTAGCACAGATACGCAGTATTTT
d_gene: TRBD1; v_gene: TRBV18; abundance: .; j_gene: TRBJ1-1; CDR3aa: CASSVTGATEAFF; CDR3nt: TGTGCCAGCTCAGTGACAGGGGCGACTGAAGCTTTCTTT
d_gene: TRBD1; v_gene: TRBV25-1; abundance: .; j_gene: TRBJ2-1; CDR3aa: CASCRDREQFF; CDR3nt: TGTGCCAGCTGCCGGGACAGGGAGCAGTTCTTC
d_gene: .; v_gene: TRBV5-4; abundance: .; j_gene: TRBJ2-5; CDR3aa: CASSPGGAVETQYF; CDR3nt: TGTGCCAGCAGCCCAGGGGGGGCGGTAGAGACCCAGTACTTC
d_gene: .; v_gene: TRBV2; abundance: .; j_gene: TRBJ1-1; CDR3aa: CASSRTPSNTEAFF; CDR3nt: TGTGCCAGCAGTCGGACACCATCAAACACTGAAGCTTTCTTT
d_gene: .; v_gene: TRBV19; abundance: .; j_gene: TRBJ2-3; CDR3aa: CASTPLGQSSRTDTQYF; CDR3nt: TGTGCCAGTACCCCCCTCGGACAGTCCTCACGCACAGATACGCAGTATTTT
d_gene: TRBD1; v_gene: TRBV6-6; abundance: .; j_gene: TRBJ1-2; CDR3aa: CASSRRDSVAGYTF; CDR3nt: TGTGCCAGCAGTCGACGGGACAGTGTAGCTGGCTACACCTTC
d_gene: TRBD2; v_gene: TRBV7-2; abundance: .; j_gene: TRBJ2-1; CDR3aa: CASSLALLGLAGSHEQFF; CDR3nt: TGTGCCAGCAGCTTAGCCTTACTGGGACTAGCGGGTAGTCATGAGCAGTTCTTC
d_gene: TRBD1; v_gene: TRBV5-1; abundance: .; j_gene: TRBJ1-4; CDR3aa: CASSLEGTGGGEKLFF; CDR3nt: TGCGCCAGCAGCTTGGAAGGGACAGGGGGCGGTGAAAAACTGTTTTTT
d_gene: .; v_gene: TRBV2; abundance: .; j_gene: TRBJ2-4; CDR3aa: CASSDYGRVQNIQYF; CDR3nt: TGTGCCAGCAGTGATTATGGCAGGGTCCAAAACATTCAGTACTTC
d_gene: TRBD1; v_gene: TRBV11-2; abundance: .; j_gene: TRBJ1-4; CDR3aa: CASSPSRGQGDEKLFF; CDR3nt: TGTGCCAGCAGCCCTAGCCGGGGACAGGGTGATGAAAAACTGTTTTTT
d_gene: TRBD1; v_gene: TRBV5-1; abundance: .; j_gene: TRBJ1-4; CDR3aa: CASSRKTGPEEKLFF; CDR3nt: TGCGCCAGCAGCAGAAAGACAGGGCCGGAAGAAAAACTGTTTTTT
d_gene: TRBD2; v_gene: TRBV15; abundance: .; j_gene: TRBJ2-4; CDR3aa: CATSRDAPGLGRLAKNIQYF; CDR3nt: TGTGCCACCAGCAGAGACGCCCCGGGACTAGGGAGACTAGCCAAAAACATTCAGTACTTC
d_gene: .; v_gene: TRBV6-5; abundance: .; j_gene: TRBJ1-1; CDR3aa: CASSYWSGGMNTEAFF; CDR3nt: TGTGCCAGCAGTTACTGGTCTGGGGGGATGAACACTGAAGCTTTCTTT
d_gene: .; v_gene: TRBV6-1; abundance: few; j_gene: TRBJ2-7; CDR3aa: CASSEAVWVSEQYF; CDR3nt: TGTGCCAGCAGTGAAGCGGTCTGGGTATCCGAGCAGTACTTC
d_gene: .; v_gene: TRBV5-6; abundance: .; j_gene: TRBJ2-1; CDR3aa: CASSSRRGSEQFF; CDR3nt: TGTGCCAGCAGCTCTCGGAGGGGGAGTGAGCAGTTCTTC
d_gene: TRBD2; v_gene: TRBV7-3; abundance: .; j_gene: TRBJ2-7; CDR3aa: CASSLEGTSGIDEQYF; CDR3nt: TGTGCCAGCAGCTTAGAAGGGACTAGCGGGATCGACGAGCAGTACTTC
d_gene: TRBD1; v_gene: TRBV18; abundance: .; j_gene: TRBJ1-4; CDR3aa: CASSSQGAGTNEKLFF; CDR3nt: TGTGCCAGCTCGTCTCAGGGGGCCGGAACTAATGAAAAACTGTTTTTT
d_gene: .; v_gene: TRBV6-1; abundance: many; j_gene: TRBJ1-1; CDR3aa: CASSEAAAPNTEAFF; CDR3nt: TGTGCCAGCAGTGAAGCGGCAGCGCCGAACACTGAAGCTTTCTTT
d_gene: .; v_gene: TRBV5-6; abundance: .; j_gene: TRBJ2-7; CDR3aa: CASSLPGRGITYEQYF; CDR3nt: TGTGCCAGCAGCTTGCCCGGCAGGGGAATTACCTACGAGCAGTACTTC
d_gene: .; v_gene: TRBV9; abundance: .; j_gene: TRBJ2-3; CDR3aa: CASSGGWTTTTDTQYF; CDR3nt: TGTGCCAGCAGCGGTGGTTGGACCACGACCACAGATACGCAGTATTTT
d_gene: .; v_gene: TRBV5-4; abundance: .; j_gene: TRBJ1-5; CDR3aa: CASSQVPQGNQPQHF; CDR3nt: TGCGCCAGCAGCCAAGTCCCGCAGGGCAATCAGCCCCAGCATTTT
d_gene: .; v_gene: TRBV4-1; abundance: .; j_gene: TRBJ1-2; CDR3aa: CASSQPKVGGNYGYTF; CDR3nt: TGCGCCAGCAGCCAACCGAAGGTGGGCGGTAACTATGGCTACACCTTC
d_gene: TRBD2; v_gene: TRBV12-5; abundance: .; j_gene: TRBJ2-2; CDR3aa: CASGYGTSGRNTGELFF; CDR3nt: TGTGCTAGTGGTTACGGGACTAGCGGGAGAAACACCGGGGAGCTGTTTTTT
d_gene: .; v_gene: TRBV12-5; abundance: .; j_gene: TRBJ2-1; CDR3aa: CASGVAGGEQFF; CDR3nt: TGTGCTAGTGGGGTAGCCGGAGGGGAGCAGTTCTTC
d_gene: .; v_gene: TRBV6-5; abundance: .; j_gene: TRBJ1-5; CDR3aa: CASSYSGQLNQPQHF; CDR3nt: TGTGCCAGCAGTTACTCGGGGCAGTTAAATCAGCCCCAGCATTTT
d_gene: .; v_gene: TRBV5-4; abundance: .; j_gene: TRBJ1-6; CDR3aa: CASSSGDINSPLHF; CDR3nt: TGTGCCAGCAGCTCCGGGGACATCAATTCACCCCTCCACTTT
d_gene: .; v_gene: TRBV7-2; abundance: .; j_gene: TRBJ2-4; CDR3aa: CASSSAPGPNIQYF; CDR3nt: TGTGCCAGCAGCTCCGCTCCGGGACCGAACATTCAGTACTTC
d_gene: .; v_gene: TRBV7-2; abundance: .; j_gene: TRBJ2-7; CDR3aa: CASSSAGGWYEQYF; CDR3nt: TGTGCCAGCAGCTCAGCGGGCGGGTGGTACGAGCAGTACTTC